Following are 25 T cell receptor beta chains from one sample sequenced in a study of cytomegalovirus exposure and HLA in healthy donors. 60 Vbeta and 13 Jbeta primers were used in PCR. Measured with immunoSEQ multiplex PCR; TCRdb has only the in-frame clones, and not every one. This sample carries 100,000 or so clones, around 80% of them seen once, and the ten largest clones take 6% to 8%. The sample consisted of PBMCs. Every receptor here comes from a young man in good health and CMV-seropositive.

The rearrangement uses TRBV30 and TRBJ1-2; TRBD1 aligns across 9 bases. This CDR3 comprises 13 residues. Germline V lookup: CDR1 GTSNPN, CDR2 SVGIG (reference sequence). J lost 8 bases, V lost 1 base, and 5 bases had no gene match. CDR3 protein: CAWSEGQGKGYTF. In DNA, the CDR3 is TGTGCCTGGAGTGAGGGACAGGGAAAGGGCTACACCTTC.

The chain is built from TRBV4-2 and TRBJ2-5; 9 bases fit TRBD2. This CDR3 comprises 19 residues. Germline V gene sequence: CDR1 LGHNA, CDR2 YNFKEQ. Trimming removed 0 bases from V and 1 base from J; junction bases left unmatched: 12. The CDR3 DNA follows: TGTGCCAGCAGCCAAGATAAGTGGGGTGCTAGCGGGGCCCAAGAGACCCAGTACTTC. Its protein is CASSQDKWGASGAQETQYF.

V and J are TRBV5-1 and TRBJ1-1; 7 bases are a match to TRBD1. The CDR3 loop spans 15 amino acids. The germline V gene encodes CDR1 SGHRS and CDR2 YFSETQ. J was trimmed by 0 bases and V by 3 bases; bases with no gene match: 5. CDR3 nucleotide sequence: TGCGCCAGCAGCTGGGGACAGAGTTTGAACACTGAAGCTTTCTTT. It specifies CASSWGQSLNTEAFF.

This chain connects TRBV5-4 to TRBJ1-2, with D possibly TRBD1 on 6 matching bases. Germline V gene data show CDR1 as SGHNT and CDR2 as YYREEE (reference sequence). Trimming removed 2 bases at V and 8 bases at J, with 13 bases between. This CDR3 contains 13 residues. CDR3 loop: CASSFIGGRGYTF. DNA for the CDR3: TGTGCCAGCAGCTTCATCGGGGGGCGCGGCTACACCTTC.

The chain joins TRBV6-1 to TRBJ1-6, with a possible D match to TRBD1 (5 bases). V shed 5 bases and J shed 7 bases, with 15 bases lying between them. The CDR3 sequence is 15 residues long. Per germline, CDR1 MNHNS and CDR2 SASEGT. In nucleotides, the CDR3 is TGTGCCAGCAGTCCCCAGGGATTAGAGAATTCACCCCTCCACTTT. Its protein is CASSPQGLENSPLHF.

The chain carries TRBV7-2 and TRBJ2-3; D remains unclear. Germline CDR1 is SGHTA and CDR2 is FQGNSA. The CDR3 has 14 amino acids. V was pared by 5 bases and J by 2 bases, with 11 bases between. CDR3 residues: CASSPPPVTDTQYF. The DNA for the CDR3 is TGTGCCAGCAGCCCCCCCCCTGTCACAGATACGCAGTATTTT.

This clone turned up a few times. The chain is built from TRBV6-6 and TRBJ2-1; TRBD2 agrees at 12 bases. The junction had 3 bases not matched to a gene; V was cut back by 7 bases and J by 2 bases. Germline-derived CDR1 and CDR2 are MNHNY and SVGAGI (reference sequence). The CDR3 runs 15 residues. The CDR3 DNA is TGTGCCAGCATTGCTAGCGGGGGGGCCTACAATGAGCAGTTCTTC. Amino acid sequence: CASIASGGAYNEQFF.

This clone appeared a few times. The gene calls are TRBV6-6 and TRBJ1-2; 12 bases fit TRBD1. CDR3 length equals 15 residues. CDR1 MNHNY and CDR2 SVGAGI come from the germline V gene (reference sequence). Trimming took 6 bases from V and 2 from J; bases not matched to a gene: 4. This CDR3 reads CASRAGTGGNYGYTF. The CDR3 DNA reads TGTGCCAGCAGGGCCGGGACAGGGGGCAACTATGGCTACACCTTC.

The chain carries TRBV6-4 and TRBJ1-4, with D tentatively TRBD1 (5 bases). Germline V gene data show CDR1 as MRHNA and CDR2 as SNTAGT. The CDR3 has 17 residues. Trimming pared 4 bases from V and 7 bases from J, leaving 22 bases between. The CDR3 DNA reads TGTGCCAGCAGTGTAGTTCCCCAGGGAGGAGAAGGTGAAAAACTGTTTTTT. This gives the protein CASSVVPQGGEGEKLFF.

V and J are TRBV27 and TRBJ1-3; 8 positions agree with TRBD1. The V and J ends lost 5 bases and 4 bases, in that order; junction bases with no gene match: 4. Per the germline V gene, CDR1 is MNHEY and CDR2 is SMNVEV (reference sequence). CDR3 length equals 14 residues. The CDR3 bases are TGTGCCAGCAGTAGGACAGGGTACGGAAACACCATATATTTT. The encoded protein is CASSRTGYGNTIYF.

The gene calls are TRBV5-1 and TRBJ1-6, with D perhaps TRBD1 (6 bases). Germline loops: CDR1 SGHRS, CDR2 YFSETQ. Trimming removed 2 bases at V and 0 bases at J, with 9 bases between. The CDR3 is made up of 16 amino acids. The chain's CDR3 is CASSLTGSSYNSPLHF. The CDR3 region has the DNA TGCGCCAGCAGCTTAACAGGGAGCTCCTATAATTCACCCCTCCACTTT.

DNA for the CDR3: TGCAGCGTTGTTAAGGGGACAGACACTGAAGCTTTCTTT. Translation: CSVVKGTDTEAFF. The chain recombines TRBV29-1 with TRBJ1-1, with 7 bases that match TRBD1. With 4 bases clipped from V and 3 bases from J, the junction kept 5 bases outside the gene matches. Germline CDR1 reads SQVTM; CDR2 reads ANQGSEA. This CDR3 is 13 amino acids long.

The chain couples TRBV6-5 to TRBJ1-6; no reliable D call. V lost 5 bases to trimming and J lost 5 bases, with 13 bases between them. CDR1 is MNHEY and CDR2 is SVGAGI in the germline V gene. The CDR3 is 15 residues long. CDR3 protein: CASSRVAADNSPLHF. The CDR3 nucleotides read TGTGCCAGCAGTCGAGTGGCGGCCGATAATTCACCCCTCCACTTT.

The V and J genes are TRBV7-2 and TRBJ2-5; no reliable D call. V lost 4 bases and J 2 bases, leaving 11 bases between the germline ends. The CDR3 has 14 amino acids. Germline CDR1 and CDR2: SGHTA and FQGNSA. CDR3 DNA sequence: TGTGCCAGCAGCTCAAGACTGCAACAAGAGACCCAGTACTTC. Residues: CASSSRLQQETQYF.

This clone showed up just a few times. With a far larger clone one base away, a read error is the likely cause. The sample carries other DNA sequences with the same CDR3. The CDR3 sequence is CASVGRKSWAQHF. The CDR3 DNA follows: TGTGCTAGCGTTGGGCGCAAGTCATGGGCCCAGCATTTT. The V call is TRBV6-6, the J call TRBJ1-5, with D unresolved. Per the germline V gene, CDR1 is MNHNY and CDR2 is SVGAGI (reference sequence). The CDR3 has 13 residues.

This sequence joins TRBV7-6 and TRBJ1-2; 8 bases are shared with TRBD1. This CDR3 has 14 residues. Germline V gene sequence: CDR1 SGHVS, CDR2 FNYEAQ. J lost 6 bases, V lost 1 base, and 4 bases had no gene match. CDR3 nucleotide sequence: TGTGCCAGCAGCTTAGATCGGACAGGGAATGGCTACACCTTC. As protein: CASSLDRTGNGYTF.

This sequence joins TRBV28 and TRBJ2-5, with 7 bases identical to TRBD1. The J call may be incorrect, as the DNA end agrees better with TRBJ2-7. The CDR3 spans 14 residues. Germline V gives CDR1 MDHEN, CDR2 SYDVKM. The CDR3 protein is CASSPRQGGYEQYF. CDR3 nucleotides: TGTGCCAGCAGTCCACGACAGGGTGGATACGAGCAGTACTTC.

The chain couples TRBV5-4 to TRBJ2-3; 9 bases line up with TRBD2. Germline CDR1 and CDR2: SGHNT and YYREEE (reference sequence). The ends lost 5 bases at V and 2 bases at J; junction bases unmatched: 9. The CDR3 has 16 amino acids. As DNA, the CDR3 is TGTGCCAGCAGGGGAGGGACTAGCTCGTTCACAGATACGCAGTATTTT. It codes for CASRGGTSSFTDTQYF.

This chain joins TRBV5-1 and TRBJ1-4; no definite D call. CDR3 size: 15 residues. Germline V CDR1 and CDR2: SGHRS, YFSETQ. V was pared by 4 bases and J by 5 bases, with 15 bases between. The CDR3 nucleotides read TGCGCCAGCAGCATTGCCGGGGTAGGAAATGAAAAACTGTTTTTT. It yields the protein CASSIAGVGNEKLFF.

This chain connects TRBV27 to TRBJ1-1; D gene unclear. Trimming took off 6 bases at V and 1 base at J, with 9 bases between the two ends. Germline V gene sequence: CDR1 MNHEY, CDR2 SMNVEV (reference sequence). The CDR3 runs 13 residues. CDR3: CASSSIENTEAFF. CDR3 nucleotide sequence: TGTGCCAGCAGCTCTATCGAGAACACTGAAGCTTTCTTT.

The chain joins TRBV4-2 to TRBJ2-1, with TRBD2 identical over 9 bases. V gave up 0 bases and J gave up 3 bases; unmatched junction bases: 6. The V gene's germline CDR1 is LGHNA and CDR2 YNFKEQ. The CDR3 totals 17 residues. The CDR3 here is CASSQEGGGGDYNEQFF. Here the CDR3 DNA reads TGTGCCAGCAGCCAAGAAGGAGGCGGGGGGGACTACAATGAGCAGTTCTTC.

The V call is TRBV5-1, the J call TRBJ1-6; D remains ambiguous. The CDR3 consists of 12 residues. Per the germline V gene, CDR1 is SGHRS and CDR2 is YFSETQ. V lost 7 bases to trimming and J lost 10 bases, with 12 bases between them. The CDR3 sequence is CASPERESPLHF. The CDR3 DNA is TGCGCCAGCCCCGAGCGGGAGTCACCCCTCCACTTT.

Only one count was recorded for this clone. The gene calls are TRBV5-1 and TRBJ2-3; D perhaps matches TRBD1 (6 bases). The germline gives CDR1 SGHRS, CDR2 YFSETQ. This CDR3 spans 16 amino acids. The V gene lost 1 base and the J gene lost 2 bases, with 14 bases spanning the gap. CDR3 residues: CASSLSPDSFTDTQYF. The CDR3 DNA is TGCGCCAGCAGCTTGTCCCCGGACAGCTTCACAGATACGCAGTATTTT.

The CDR3 DNA reads as TGTGCCAGCAGTGGACAGGGGGGAGCTGGGGCCAACGTCCTGACTTTC. Translating gives CASSGQGGAGANVLTF. The V call is TRBV6-1, the J call TRBJ2-6, with 9 bases identical to TRBD1. The V and J ends lost 4 bases and 2 bases, in that order; junction bases with no gene match: 3. CDR3 length: 16 residues. CDR1 is MNHNS and CDR2 is SASEGT in the germline V gene.

The chain links TRBV6-5 to TRBJ2-7, with D possibly matching TRBD2 (6 bases). The CDR3 has 15 amino acids. Trimming removed 2 bases at V and 0 bases at J, with 11 bases between. Germline lookup yields CDR1 MNHEY and CDR2 SVGAGI. The CDR3 sequence is CASSYRGNPSYEQYF. The CDR3 DNA reads as TGTGCCAGCAGTTACCGGGGGAATCCCTCCTACGAGCAGTACTTC.